Listed here are 9 T cell receptor beta chains from one sample, sequenced in a study of blood T cell repertoires in COVID-19. Here immunoSEQ multiplex PCR was the method, and the copy in TCRdb shows in-frame clones only, minus some. The repertoire holds under 150,000 clones, with roughly 84% as singletons. Sample: PBMCs or T cells enriched from blood (not recorded which). These receptors all stem from a man aged 35-49 years with acute COVID-19.

The chain employs TRBV4-3 and TRBJ1-3, with 9 bases matching TRBD1. The V gene end was trimmed by 4 bases and the J gene end by 7 bases; junction bases not matched to a gene: 5. There are 14 residues in the CDR3. Germline-derived CDR1 and CDR2 are LGHNA and YSLEER. Here the CDR3 DNA reads TGCGCCAGCAGCCGTGACAGGGGGTGGAACACCATATATTTT. Its translation: CASSRDRGWNTIYF.

This chain links TRBV24-1 with TRBJ2-6; possibly TRBD2 for D (6 bases). There are 14 residues in the CDR3. Germline CDR1 and CDR2: KGHDR and SFDVKD. V gave up 11 bases and J gave up 2 bases, with 12 bases separating them. CDR3 in amino acids: CAIAGRAGANVLTF. The CDR3 DNA follows: TGTGCCATCGCGGGACGAGCTGGGGCCAACGTCCTGACTTTC.

The V call is TRBV10-1, the J call TRBJ2-7; no clear D. With 3 bases removed from V and 0 bases from J, the gap between germline ends came to 12 bases. The length of the CDR3 is 15 residues. CDR1 WNHNN and CDR2 SYGVQD come from the germline V gene (reference sequence). This CDR3 reads CASSEGTASSYEQYF. The DNA for the CDR3 is TGCGCCAGCAGTGAAGGAACAGCCAGCTCCTACGAGCAGTACTTC.

The chain is built from TRBV6-5 and TRBJ2-7; D may be TRBD1 (6 bases). The V end lost 6 bases, the J end lost 4 bases, and 13 bases lay between the germline ends. The CDR3 runs 13 residues. In germline, CDR1 is MNHEY, CDR2 SVGAGI. The DNA of the CDR3 is TGTGCCAGCAGGAGGACAGAAAAATACGAGCAGTACTTC. Translated: CASRRTEKYEQYF.

The chain links TRBV30 to TRBJ1-4, with D perhaps TRBD1 (5 bases). The germline V gene has CDR1 GTSNPN and CDR2 SVGIG (reference sequence). With 0 bases removed from V and 4 bases from J, the gap between germline ends came to 9 bases. CDR3 length: 14 amino acids. CDR3 DNA sequence: TGTGCCTGGAGTGTAAAGGGGTTTAATGAAAAACTGTTTTTT. Protein: CAWSVKGFNEKLFF.

V gene TRBV5-8 combines with J gene TRBJ1-4; possibly TRBD1 for D (5 bases). V gave up 4 bases and J gave up 7 bases, with 17 bases separating them. Germline loops: CDR1 SGHTS, CDR2 YDEGEE. This CDR3 region has 15 residues. CDR3 amino acids: CASSLAGREAEKLFF. CDR3 nucleotides: TGTGCCAGCAGCCTTGCCGGCAGGGAAGCTGAAAAACTGTTTTTT.

CDR3 region: CASNSAQGTSYEQYF. CDR3 DNA: TGTGCCAGTAACTCGGCACAGGGGACCTCCTACGAGCAGTACTTC. V gene TRBV19 combines with J gene TRBJ2-7, with TRBD1 matching over 7 bases. The germline V gene encodes CDR1 LNHDA and CDR2 SQIVND (reference sequence). The CDR3 is made up of 15 amino acids. With V trimmed by 7 bases and J by 0 bases, 9 bases remained unmatched.

About this clone itself: Other nucleotide sequences from this sample produce the same CDR3. The V gene is TRBV28, the J gene TRBJ1-5; no clear D. V gave up 3 bases and J gave up 4 bases, with 10 bases separating them. There are 14 residues in the CDR3. In germline, CDR1 is MDHEN, CDR2 SYDVKM. DNA of the CDR3: TGTGCCAGCAGTTTGTGGGCGGGAAATCAGCCCCAGCATTTT. Its translation: CASSLWAGNQPQHF.

The chain couples TRBV4-3 to TRBJ2-3, with 10 bases fitting TRBD2. V lost 0 bases to trimming and J lost 3 bases; unmatched junction nucleotides: 9. From germline, CDR1 is LGHNA and CDR2 YSLEER. The CDR3 contains 18 residues. CDR3 sequence (DNA): TGCGCCAGCAGCCAAGAGGCGGCTAGCGGGAGAAAGACAGATACGCAGTATTTT. Protein: CASSQEAASGRKTDTQYF.